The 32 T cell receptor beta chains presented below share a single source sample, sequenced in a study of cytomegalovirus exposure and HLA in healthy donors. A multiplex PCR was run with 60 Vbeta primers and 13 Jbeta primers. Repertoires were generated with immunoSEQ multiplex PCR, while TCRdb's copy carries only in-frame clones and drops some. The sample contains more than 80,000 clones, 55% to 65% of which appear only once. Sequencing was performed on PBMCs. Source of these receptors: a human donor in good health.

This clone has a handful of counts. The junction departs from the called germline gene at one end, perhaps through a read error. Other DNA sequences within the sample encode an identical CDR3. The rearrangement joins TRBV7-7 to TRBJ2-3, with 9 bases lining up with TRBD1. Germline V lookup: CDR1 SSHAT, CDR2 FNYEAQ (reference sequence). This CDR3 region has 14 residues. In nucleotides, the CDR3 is TGTGCTAGCAGCCAGACAGGGGGGGAAGATACGCAGTATTTT. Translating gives CASSQTGGEDTQYF.

The CDR3, as DNA: TGCGCCAGCAACTTTCAGGGCGGCACAGATACGCAGTATTTT. Protein product: CASNFQGGTDTQYF. The rearrangement links TRBV5-1 to TRBJ2-3; perhaps TRBD1 as D (5 bases). The CDR3 consists of 14 residues. From germline, CDR1 is SGHRS and CDR2 YFSETQ. Trimming stripped 6 bases from V and 1 base from J, with 12 bases between. Filled out from reference TRBV5-1 and TRBJ2-3, the complete variable domain reads KAGVTQTPRYLIKTRGQQVTLSCSPISGHRSVSWYQQTPGQGLQFLFEYFSETQRNKGNFPGRFSGRQFSNSRSEMNVSTLELGDSALYLCASNFQGGTDTQYFGPGTRLTVL.

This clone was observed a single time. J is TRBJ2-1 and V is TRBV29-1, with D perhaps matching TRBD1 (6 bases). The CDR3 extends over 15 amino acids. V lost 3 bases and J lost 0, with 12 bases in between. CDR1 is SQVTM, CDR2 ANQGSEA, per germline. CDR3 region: CSVDAGTNSYNEQFF. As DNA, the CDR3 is TGCAGCGTTGACGCCGGGACAAACTCCTACAATGAGCAGTTCTTC.

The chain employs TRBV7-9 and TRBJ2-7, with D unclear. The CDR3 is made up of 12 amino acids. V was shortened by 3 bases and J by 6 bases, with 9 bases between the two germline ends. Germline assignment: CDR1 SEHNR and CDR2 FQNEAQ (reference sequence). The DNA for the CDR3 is TGTGCCAGCAGCTTCGGTTGGAGCGAGCAGTACTTC. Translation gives CASSFGWSEQYF.

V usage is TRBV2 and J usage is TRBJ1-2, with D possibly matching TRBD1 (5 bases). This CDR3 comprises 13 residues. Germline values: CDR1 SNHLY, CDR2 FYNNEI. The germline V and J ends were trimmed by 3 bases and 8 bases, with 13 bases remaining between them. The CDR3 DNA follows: TGTGCCAGCAGTGATACCCCACGGGGGGGCTACACCTTC. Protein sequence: CASSDTPRGGYTF.

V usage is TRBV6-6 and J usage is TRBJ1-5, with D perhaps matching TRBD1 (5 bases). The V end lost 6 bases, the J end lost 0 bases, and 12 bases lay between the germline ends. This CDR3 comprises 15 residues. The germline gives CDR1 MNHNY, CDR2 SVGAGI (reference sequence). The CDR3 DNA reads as TGTGCCAGCAGATCGGACACTTATAGCAATCAGCCCCAGCATTTT. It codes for CASRSDTYSNQPQHF.

The CDR3 DNA sequence: TGTGCCAGCAGCTTATTATCGGACACATTTAATGAGCAGTTCTTC. Protein: CASSLLSDTFNEQFF. V usage is TRBV7-3 and J usage is TRBJ2-1; possible D gene TRBD1, 5 bases. CDR1 SGHTA and CDR2 FQGTGA come from the germline V gene. CDR3 length: 15 residues. V was trimmed by 2 bases and J by 7 bases, leaving 15 bases between them.

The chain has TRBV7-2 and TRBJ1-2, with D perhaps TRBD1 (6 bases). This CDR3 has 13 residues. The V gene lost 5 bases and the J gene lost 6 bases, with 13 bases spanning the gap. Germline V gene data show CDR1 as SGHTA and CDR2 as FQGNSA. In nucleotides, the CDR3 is TGTGCCAGCAGCCGAGAGAGGACAGATGGCTACACCTTC. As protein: CASSRERTDGYTF.

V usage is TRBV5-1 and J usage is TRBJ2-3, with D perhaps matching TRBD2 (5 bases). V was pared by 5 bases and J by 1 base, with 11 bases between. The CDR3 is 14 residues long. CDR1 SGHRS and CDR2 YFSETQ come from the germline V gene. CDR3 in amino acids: CASRGDSGTDTQYF. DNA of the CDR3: TGCGCCAGCAGGGGAGATTCTGGCACAGATACGCAGTATTTT.

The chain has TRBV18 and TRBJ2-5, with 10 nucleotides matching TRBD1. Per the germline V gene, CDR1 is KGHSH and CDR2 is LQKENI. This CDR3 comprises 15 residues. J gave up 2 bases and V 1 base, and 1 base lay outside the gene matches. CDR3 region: CASSPRDRGQETQYF. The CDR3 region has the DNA TGTGCCAGCTCACCACGGGACAGGGGACAAGAGACCCAGTACTTC.

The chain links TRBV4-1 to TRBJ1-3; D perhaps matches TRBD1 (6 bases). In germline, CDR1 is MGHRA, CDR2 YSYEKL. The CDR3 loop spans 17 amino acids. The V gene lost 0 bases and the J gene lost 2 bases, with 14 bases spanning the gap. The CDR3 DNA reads TGCGCCAGCAGCCAAGATTTTGGGGGGGCTGCTGGAAACACCATATATTTT. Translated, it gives CASSQDFGGAAGNTIYF.

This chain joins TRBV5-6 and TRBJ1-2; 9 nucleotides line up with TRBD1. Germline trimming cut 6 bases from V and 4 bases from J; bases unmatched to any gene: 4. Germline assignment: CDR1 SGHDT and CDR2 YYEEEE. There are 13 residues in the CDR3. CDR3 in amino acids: CASKMDRGYGYTF. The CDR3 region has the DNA TGTGCCAGCAAGATGGACAGGGGCTATGGCTACACCTTC.

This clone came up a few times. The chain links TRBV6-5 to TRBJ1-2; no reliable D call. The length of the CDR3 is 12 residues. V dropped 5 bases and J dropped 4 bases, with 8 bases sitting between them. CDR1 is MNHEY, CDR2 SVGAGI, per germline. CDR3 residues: CASSPGSYGYTF. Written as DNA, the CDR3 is TGTGCCAGCAGTCCCGGGTCCTATGGCTACACCTTC.

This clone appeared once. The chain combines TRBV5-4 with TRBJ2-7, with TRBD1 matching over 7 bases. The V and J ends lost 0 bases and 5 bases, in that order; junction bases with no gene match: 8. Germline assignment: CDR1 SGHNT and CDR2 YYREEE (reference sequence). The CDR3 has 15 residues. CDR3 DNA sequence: TGTGCCAGCAGCTTGGCTTCACAGGGGATCAACGAGCAGTACTTC. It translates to CASSLASQGINEQYF.

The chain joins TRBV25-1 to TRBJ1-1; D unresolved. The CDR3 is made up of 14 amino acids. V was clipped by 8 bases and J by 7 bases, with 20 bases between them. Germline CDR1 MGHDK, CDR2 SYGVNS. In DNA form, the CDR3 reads TGTGCCAGCCGGCCGGAGTTCGGAGGGAGTGAAGCTTTCTTT. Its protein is CASRPEFGGSEAFF.

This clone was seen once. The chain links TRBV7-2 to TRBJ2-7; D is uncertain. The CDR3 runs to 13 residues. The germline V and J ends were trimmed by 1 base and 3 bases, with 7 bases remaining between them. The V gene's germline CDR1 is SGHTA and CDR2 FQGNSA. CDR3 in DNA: TGTGCCAGCAGCTTAGATGGCAGCTACGAGCAGTACTTC. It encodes CASSLDGSYEQYF. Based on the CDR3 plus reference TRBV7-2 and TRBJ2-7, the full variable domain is GAGVSQSPSNKVTEKGKDVELRCDPISGHTALYWYRQSLGQGLEFLIYFQGNSAPDKSGLPSDRFSAERTGGSVSTLTIQRTQQEDSAVYLCASSLDGSYEQYFGPGTRLTVT.

The CDR3 is CASRDGSGPDNSPLHF. CDR3 in DNA: TGTGCCAGCAGGGATGGGTCAGGGCCTGATAATTCACCCCTCCACTTT. The V call is TRBV11-3, the J call TRBJ1-6, with D tentatively TRBD1 (5 bases). This CDR3 is 16 amino acids long. V dropped 6 bases and J dropped 5 bases, with 17 bases sitting between them. The germline gives CDR1 SGHNT, CDR2 YENEEA.

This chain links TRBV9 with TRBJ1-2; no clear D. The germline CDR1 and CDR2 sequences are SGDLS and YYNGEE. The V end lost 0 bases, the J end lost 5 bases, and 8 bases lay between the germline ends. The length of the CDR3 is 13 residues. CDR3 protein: CASSVAGGYGYTF. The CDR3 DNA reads TGTGCCAGCAGCGTAGCTGGAGGGTATGGCTACACCTTC.

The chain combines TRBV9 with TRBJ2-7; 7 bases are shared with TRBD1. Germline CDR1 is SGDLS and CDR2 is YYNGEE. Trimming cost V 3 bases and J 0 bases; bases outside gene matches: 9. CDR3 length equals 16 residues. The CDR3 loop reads CASSESLRDSSYEQYF. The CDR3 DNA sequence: TGTGCCAGCAGCGAAAGCCTCCGGGACAGCTCCTACGAGCAGTACTTC. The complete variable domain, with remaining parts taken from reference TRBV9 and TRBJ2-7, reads DSGVTQTPKHLITATGQRVTLRCSPRSGDLSVYWYQQSLDQGLQFLIQYYNGEERAKGNILERFSAQQFPDLHSELNLSSLELGDSALYFCASSESLRDSSYEQYFGPGTRLTVT.

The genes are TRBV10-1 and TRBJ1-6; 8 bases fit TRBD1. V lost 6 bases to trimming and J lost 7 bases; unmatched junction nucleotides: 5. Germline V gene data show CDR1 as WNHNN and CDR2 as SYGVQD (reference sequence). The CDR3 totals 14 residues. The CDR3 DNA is TGCGCCAGCAGCCTGGACAGGGTCAATTCACCCCTCCACTTT. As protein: CASSLDRVNSPLHF.

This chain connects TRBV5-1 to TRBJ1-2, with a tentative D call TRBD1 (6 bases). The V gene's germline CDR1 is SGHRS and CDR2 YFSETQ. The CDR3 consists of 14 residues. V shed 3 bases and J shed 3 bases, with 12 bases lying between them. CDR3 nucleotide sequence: TGCGCCAGCAGCTCGGGGGGCGCAGACTATGGCTACACCTTC. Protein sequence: CASSSGGADYGYTF.

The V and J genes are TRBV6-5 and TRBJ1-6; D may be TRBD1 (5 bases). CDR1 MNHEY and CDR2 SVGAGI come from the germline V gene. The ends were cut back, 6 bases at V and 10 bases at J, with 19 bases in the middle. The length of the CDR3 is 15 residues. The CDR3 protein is CASRTDSRLGSPLHF. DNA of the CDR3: TGTGCCAGCAGGACCGACAGCCGACTCGGATCACCCCTCCACTTT.

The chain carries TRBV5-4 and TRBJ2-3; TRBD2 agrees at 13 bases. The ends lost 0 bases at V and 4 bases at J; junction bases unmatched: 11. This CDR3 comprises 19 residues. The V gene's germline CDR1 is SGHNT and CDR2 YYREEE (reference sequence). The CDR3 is CASSLVPRQLAGGADTQYF. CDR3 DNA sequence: TGTGCCAGCAGCTTGGTCCCCCGCCAACTAGCGGGGGGGGCAGATACGCAGTATTTT.

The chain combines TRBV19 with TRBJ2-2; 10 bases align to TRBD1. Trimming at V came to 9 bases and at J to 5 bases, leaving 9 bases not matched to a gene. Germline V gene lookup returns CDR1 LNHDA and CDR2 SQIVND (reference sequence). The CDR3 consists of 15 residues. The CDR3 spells CASLQLGQGTGELFF. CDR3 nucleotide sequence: TGTGCCAGCCTACAGTTGGGACAGGGGACCGGGGAGCTGTTTTTT.

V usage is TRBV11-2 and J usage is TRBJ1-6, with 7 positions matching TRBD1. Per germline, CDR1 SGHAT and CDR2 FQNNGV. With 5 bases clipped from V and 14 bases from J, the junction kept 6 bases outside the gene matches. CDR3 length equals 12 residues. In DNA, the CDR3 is TGTGCCAGCAGCCCCCTGACAGGGTCCCTCCACTTT. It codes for CASSPLTGSLHF.

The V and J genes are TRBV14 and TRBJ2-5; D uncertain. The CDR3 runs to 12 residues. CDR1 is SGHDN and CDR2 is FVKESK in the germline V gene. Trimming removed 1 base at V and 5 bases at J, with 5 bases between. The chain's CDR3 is CASSQVRETQYF. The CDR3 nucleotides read TGTGCCAGCAGCCAAGTGAGGGAGACCCAGTACTTC.

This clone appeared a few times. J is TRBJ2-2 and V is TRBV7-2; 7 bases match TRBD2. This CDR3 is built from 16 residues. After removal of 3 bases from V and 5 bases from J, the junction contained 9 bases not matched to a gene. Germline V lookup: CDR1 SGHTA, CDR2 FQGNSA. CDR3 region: CASSFATPRGTGELFF. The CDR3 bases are TGTGCCAGCAGCTTCGCGACACCGCGGGGGACCGGGGAGCTGTTTTTT.

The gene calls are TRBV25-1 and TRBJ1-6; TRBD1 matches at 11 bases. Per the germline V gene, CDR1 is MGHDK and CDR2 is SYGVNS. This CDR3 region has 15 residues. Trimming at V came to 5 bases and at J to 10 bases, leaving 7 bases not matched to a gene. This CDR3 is CASSLPGTGGSPLHF. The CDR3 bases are TGTGCCAGCAGTCTACCAGGGACAGGGGGATCACCCCTCCACTTT.

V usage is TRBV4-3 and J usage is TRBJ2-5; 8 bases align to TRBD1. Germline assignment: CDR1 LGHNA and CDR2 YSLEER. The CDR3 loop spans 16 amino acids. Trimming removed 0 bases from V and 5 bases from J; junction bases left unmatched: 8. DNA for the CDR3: TGCGCCAGCAGCCAAGATTGGGCAGGGGGCGATGAGACCCAGTACTTC. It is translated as CASSQDWAGGDETQYF.

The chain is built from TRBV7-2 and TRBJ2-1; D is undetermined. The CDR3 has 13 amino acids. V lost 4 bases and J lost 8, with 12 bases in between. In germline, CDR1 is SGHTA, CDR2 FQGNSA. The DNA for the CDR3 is TGTGCCAGCAGCTGGGCCCTTGGGTATGAGCAGTTCTTC. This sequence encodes CASSWALGYEQFF.

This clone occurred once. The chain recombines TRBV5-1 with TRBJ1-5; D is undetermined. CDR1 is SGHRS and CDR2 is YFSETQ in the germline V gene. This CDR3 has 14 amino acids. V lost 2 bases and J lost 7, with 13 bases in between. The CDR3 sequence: CASSFEGRGQPQHF. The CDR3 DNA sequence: TGCGCCAGCAGCTTTGAGGGTCGGGGACAGCCCCAGCATTTT.

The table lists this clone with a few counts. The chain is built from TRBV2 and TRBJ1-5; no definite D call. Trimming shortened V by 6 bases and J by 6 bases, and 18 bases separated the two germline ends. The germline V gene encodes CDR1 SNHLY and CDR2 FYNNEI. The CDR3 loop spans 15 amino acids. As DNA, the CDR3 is TGTGCCAGCAGCGATGAGGGAGGGATAGGTCAGCCCCAGCATTTT. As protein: CASSDEGGIGQPQHF.